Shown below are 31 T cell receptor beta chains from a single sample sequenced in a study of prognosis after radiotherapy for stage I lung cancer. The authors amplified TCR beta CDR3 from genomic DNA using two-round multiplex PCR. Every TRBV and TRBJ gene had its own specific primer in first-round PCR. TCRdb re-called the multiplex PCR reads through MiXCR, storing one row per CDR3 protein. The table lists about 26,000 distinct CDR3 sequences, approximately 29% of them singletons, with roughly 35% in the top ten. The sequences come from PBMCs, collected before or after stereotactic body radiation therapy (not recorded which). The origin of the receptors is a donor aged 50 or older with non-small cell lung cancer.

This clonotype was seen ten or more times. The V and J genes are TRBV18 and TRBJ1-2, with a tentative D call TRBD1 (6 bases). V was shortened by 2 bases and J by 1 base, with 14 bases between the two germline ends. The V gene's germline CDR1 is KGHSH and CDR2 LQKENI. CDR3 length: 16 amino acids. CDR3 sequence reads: CASSPSRDIDNYGYTF. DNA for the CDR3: TGTGCCAGCTCACCATCTCGGGACATAGATAACTATGGCTACACCTTC.

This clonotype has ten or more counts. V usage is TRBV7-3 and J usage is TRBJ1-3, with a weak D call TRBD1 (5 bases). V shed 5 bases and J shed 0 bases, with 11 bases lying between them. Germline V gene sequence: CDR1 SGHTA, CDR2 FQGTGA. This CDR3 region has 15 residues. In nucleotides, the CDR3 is TGTGCCAGCAGCAGAGACAGCAGCTCTGGAAACACCATATATTTT. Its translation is CASSRDSSSGNTIYF.

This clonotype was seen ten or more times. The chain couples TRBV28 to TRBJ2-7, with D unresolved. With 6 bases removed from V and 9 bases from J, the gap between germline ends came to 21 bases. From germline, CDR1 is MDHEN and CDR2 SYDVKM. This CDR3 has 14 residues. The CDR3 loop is CASSAPTTSLGQYF. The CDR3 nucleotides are TGTGCCAGCAGCGCCCCGACAACCTCCTTAGGGCAGTACTTC.

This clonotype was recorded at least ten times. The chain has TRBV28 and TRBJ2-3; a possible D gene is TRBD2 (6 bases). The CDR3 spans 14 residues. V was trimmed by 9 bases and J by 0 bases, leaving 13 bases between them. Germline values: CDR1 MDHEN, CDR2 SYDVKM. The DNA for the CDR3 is TGTGCCAGTCTAGGAGGGCATAGCACAGATACGCAGTATTTT. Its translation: CASLGGHSTDTQYF.

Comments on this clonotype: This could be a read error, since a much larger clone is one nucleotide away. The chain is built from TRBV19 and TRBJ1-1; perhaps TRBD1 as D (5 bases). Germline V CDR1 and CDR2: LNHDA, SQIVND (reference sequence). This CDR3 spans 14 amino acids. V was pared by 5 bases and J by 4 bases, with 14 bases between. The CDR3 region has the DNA TGTGCCAGTAGTTCCGTGGGGGATTGCACTGAAGCTTTCTTT. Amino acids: CASSSVGDCTEAFF.

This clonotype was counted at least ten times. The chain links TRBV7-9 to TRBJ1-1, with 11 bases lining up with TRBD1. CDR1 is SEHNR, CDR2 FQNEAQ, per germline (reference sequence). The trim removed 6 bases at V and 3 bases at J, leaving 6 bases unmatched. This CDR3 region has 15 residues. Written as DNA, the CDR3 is TGTGCCAGCAGACTATCGGGACAGGGGGACACTGAAGCTTTCTTT. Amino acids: CASRLSGQGDTEAFF.

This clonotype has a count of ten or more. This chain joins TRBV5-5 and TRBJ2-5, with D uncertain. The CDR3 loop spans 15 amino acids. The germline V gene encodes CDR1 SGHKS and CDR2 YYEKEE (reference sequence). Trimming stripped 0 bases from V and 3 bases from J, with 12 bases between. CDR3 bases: TGTGCCAGCAGCTTGGCGTTAGCAAATGAAGAGACCCAGTACTTC. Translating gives CASSLALANEETQYF.

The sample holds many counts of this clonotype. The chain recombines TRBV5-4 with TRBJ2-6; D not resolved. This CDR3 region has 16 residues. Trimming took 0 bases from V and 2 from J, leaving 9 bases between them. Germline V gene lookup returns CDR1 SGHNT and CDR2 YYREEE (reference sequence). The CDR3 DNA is TGTGCCAGCAGCTTGGGCGCTGCCCCTGGGGCCAACGTCCTGACTTTC. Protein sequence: CASSLGAAPGANVLTF.

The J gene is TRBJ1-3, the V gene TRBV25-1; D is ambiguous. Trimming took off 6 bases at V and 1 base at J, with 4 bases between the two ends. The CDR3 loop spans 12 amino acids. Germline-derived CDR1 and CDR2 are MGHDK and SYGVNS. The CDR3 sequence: CASRSSGNTIYF. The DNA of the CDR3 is TGTGCCAGCAGAAGTTCTGGAAACACCATATATTTT.

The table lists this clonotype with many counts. The DNA for the CDR3 is TGTGCCAGCAGTGAAGCCTTTCCTTACGAGCAGTACTTC. As protein: CASSEAFPYEQYF. The chain joins TRBV2 to TRBJ2-7; D uncertain. The CDR3 runs to 13 residues. Germline V lookup: CDR1 SNHLY, CDR2 FYNNEI. V was trimmed by 0 bases and J by 4 bases, leaving 7 bases between them.

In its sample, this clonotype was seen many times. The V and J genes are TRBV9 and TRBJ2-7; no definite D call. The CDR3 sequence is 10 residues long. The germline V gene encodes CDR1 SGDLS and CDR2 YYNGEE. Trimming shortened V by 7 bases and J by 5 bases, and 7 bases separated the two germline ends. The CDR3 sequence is CASAWHEQYF. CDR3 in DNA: TGTGCCAGCGCTTGGCACGAGCAGTACTTC.

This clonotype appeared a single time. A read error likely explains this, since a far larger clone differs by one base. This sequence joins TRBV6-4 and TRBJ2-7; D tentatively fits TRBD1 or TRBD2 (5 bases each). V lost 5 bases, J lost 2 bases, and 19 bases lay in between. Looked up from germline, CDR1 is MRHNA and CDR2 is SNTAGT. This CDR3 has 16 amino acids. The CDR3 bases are TGTGCCAGCAGTTGGGGACCGGGCAGTTTCGCCTACGAGCAGTACTTC. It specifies CASSWGPGSFAYEQYF.

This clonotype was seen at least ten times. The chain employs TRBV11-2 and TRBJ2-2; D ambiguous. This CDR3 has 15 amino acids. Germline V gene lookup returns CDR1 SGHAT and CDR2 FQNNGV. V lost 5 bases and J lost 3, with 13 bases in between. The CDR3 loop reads CASSRLTSHTGELFF. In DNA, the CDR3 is TGTGCCAGCAGCCGGCTGACCTCCCACACCGGGGAGCTGTTTTTT.

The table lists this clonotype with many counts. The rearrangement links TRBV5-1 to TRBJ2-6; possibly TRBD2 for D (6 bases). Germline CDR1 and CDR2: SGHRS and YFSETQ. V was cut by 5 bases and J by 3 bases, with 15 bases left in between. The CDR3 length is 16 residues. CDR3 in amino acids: CASRQNGGGGANVLTF. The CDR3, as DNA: TGCGCCAGCAGGCAGAACGGGGGTGGTGGGGCCAACGTCCTGACTTTC.

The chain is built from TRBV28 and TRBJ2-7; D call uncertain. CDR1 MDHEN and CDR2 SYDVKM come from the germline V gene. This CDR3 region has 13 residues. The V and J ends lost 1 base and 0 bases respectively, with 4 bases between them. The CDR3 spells CASSLYDSYEQYF. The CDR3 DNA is TGTGCCAGCAGTTTATATGACTCCTACGAGCAGTACTTC.

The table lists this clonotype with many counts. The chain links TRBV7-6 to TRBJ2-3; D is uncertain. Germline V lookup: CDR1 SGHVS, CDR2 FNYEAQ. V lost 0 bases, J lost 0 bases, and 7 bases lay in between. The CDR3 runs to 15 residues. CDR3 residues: CASSLADGSTDTQYF. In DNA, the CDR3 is TGTGCCAGCAGCTTAGCGGACGGGAGCACAGATACGCAGTATTTT. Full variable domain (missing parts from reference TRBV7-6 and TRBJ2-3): GAGVSQSPRYKVTKRGQDVALRCDPISGHVSLYWYRQALGQGPEFLTYFNYEAQQDKSGLPNDRFSAERPEGSISTLTIQRTEQRDSAMYRCASSLADGSTDTQYFGPGTRLTVL.

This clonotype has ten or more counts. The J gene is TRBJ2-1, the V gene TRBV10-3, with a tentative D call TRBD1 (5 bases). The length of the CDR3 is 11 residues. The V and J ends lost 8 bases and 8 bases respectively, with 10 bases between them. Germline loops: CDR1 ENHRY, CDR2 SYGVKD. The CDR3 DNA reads TGTGCCATCCGTCAGGGCGATGAGCAGTTCTTC. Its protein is CAIRQGDEQFF.

The CDR3 sequence is CAWSPNRGRYTEAFF. CDR3 nucleotide sequence: TGTGCCTGGAGCCCAAACAGGGGTAGATACACTGAAGCTTTCTTT. This sequence joins TRBV30 and TRBJ1-1, with 7 positions matching TRBD1. After removal of 3 bases from V and 3 bases from J, the junction contained 10 bases not matched to a gene. Germline lookup yields CDR1 GTSNPN and CDR2 SVGIG (reference sequence). The CDR3 contains 15 residues.

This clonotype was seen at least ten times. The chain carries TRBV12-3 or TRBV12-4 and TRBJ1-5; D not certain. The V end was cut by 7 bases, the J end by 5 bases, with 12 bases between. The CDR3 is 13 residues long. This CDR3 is CASMREGYQPQHF. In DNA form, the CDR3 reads TGTGCCAGCATGAGAGAAGGGTATCAGCCCCAGCATTTT.

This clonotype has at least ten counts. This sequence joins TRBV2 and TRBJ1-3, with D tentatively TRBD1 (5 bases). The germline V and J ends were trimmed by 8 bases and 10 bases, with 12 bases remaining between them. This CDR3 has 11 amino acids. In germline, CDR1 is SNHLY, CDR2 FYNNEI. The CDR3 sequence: CASGGLGTIYF. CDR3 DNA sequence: TGTGCCAGCGGGGGGTTAGGGACCATATATTTT.

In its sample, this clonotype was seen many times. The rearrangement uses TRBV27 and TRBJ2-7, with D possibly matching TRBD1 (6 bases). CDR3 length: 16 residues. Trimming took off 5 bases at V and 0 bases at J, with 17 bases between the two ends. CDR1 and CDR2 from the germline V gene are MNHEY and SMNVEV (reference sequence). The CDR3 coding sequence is TGTGCCAGCAGTCTAGACAGGCCCTCTATCTCCTACGAGCAGTACTTC. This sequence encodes CASSLDRPSISYEQYF.

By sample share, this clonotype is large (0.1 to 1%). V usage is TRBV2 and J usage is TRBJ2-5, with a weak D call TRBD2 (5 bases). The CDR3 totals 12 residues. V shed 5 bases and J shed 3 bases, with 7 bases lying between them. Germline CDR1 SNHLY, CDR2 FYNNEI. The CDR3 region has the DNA TGTGCCAGCAGTTACGGGGAAGAGACCCAGTACTTC. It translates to CASSYGEETQYF.

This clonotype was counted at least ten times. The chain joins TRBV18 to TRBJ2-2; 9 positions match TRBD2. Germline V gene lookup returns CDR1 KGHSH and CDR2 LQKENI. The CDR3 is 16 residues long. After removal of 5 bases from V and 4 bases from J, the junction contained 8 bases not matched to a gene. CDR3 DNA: TGTGCCAGCTCATTGCGGGAGGGCCGAGGCACCGGGGAGCTGTTTTTT. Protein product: CASSLREGRGTGELFF.

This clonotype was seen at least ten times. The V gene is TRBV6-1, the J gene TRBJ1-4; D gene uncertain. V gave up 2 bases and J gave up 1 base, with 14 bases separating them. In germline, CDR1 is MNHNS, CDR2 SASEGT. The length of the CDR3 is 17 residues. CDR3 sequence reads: CASSERGSAITNEKLFF. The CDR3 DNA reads TGTGCCAGCAGTGAAAGAGGGTCGGCTATAACTAATGAAAAACTGTTTTTT.

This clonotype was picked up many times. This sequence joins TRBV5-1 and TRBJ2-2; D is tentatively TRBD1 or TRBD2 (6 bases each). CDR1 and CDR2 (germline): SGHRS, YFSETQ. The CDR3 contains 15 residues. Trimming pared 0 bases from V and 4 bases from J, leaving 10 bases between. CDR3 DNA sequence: TGCGCCAGCAGCTTGGGGGGGGCGAGCACCGGGGAGCTGTTTTTT. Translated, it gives CASSLGGASTGELFF.

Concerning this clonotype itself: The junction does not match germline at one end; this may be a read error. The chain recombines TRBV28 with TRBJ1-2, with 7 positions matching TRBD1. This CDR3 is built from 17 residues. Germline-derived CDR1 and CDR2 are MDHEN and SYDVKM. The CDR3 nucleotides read TGTGCCAGAAGTTCAATCAGGGACAGCTCATTTCTTCATGGCTACACCTTC. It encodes CARSSIRDSSFLHGYTF.

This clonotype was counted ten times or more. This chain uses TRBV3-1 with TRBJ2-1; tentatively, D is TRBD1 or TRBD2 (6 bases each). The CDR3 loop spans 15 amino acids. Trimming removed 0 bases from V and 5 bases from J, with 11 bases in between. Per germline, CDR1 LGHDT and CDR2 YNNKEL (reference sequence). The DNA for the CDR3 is TGTGCCAGCAGCCAAGATGGGGGGCGCCACAATGAGCAGTTCTTC. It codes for CASSQDGGRHNEQFF.

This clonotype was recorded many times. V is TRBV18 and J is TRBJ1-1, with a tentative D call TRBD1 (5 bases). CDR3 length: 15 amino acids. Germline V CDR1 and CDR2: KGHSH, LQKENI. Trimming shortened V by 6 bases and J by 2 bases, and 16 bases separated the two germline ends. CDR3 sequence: CASSITGAANTEAFF. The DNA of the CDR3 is TGTGCCAGCTCCATAACAGGTGCAGCTAACACTGAAGCTTTCTTT.

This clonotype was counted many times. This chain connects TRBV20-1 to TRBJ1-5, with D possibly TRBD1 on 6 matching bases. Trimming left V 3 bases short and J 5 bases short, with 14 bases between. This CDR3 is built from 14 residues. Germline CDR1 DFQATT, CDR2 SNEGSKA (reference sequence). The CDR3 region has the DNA TGCAGTGCTAGGGAGGACAGAGGGTATCAGCCCCAGCATTTT. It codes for CSAREDRGYQPQHF.

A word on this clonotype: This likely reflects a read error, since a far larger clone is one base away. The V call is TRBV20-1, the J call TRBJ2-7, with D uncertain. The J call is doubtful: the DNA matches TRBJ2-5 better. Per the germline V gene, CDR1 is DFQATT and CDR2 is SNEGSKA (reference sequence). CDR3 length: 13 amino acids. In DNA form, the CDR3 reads TGCAGTGCCAAGTACACGCTGAGGGAGACCCAGTACTTC. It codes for CSAKYTLRETQYF.

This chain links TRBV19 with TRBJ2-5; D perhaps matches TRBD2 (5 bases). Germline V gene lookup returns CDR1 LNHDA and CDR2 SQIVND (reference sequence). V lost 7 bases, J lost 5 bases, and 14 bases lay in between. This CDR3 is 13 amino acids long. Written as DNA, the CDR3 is TGTGCCAGTACCCGATCCGGGGTGGAGACCCAGTACTTC. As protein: CASTRSGVETQYF.